Described below is a single TCR beta chain sequence and its context. The protocol was immunoSEQ multiplex PCR, while the TCRdb copy is restricted to in-frame clones and leaves out a portion. This sample has roughly 500,000 clones, with around 85% found just once. Regarding treatment: about 20 received Ad26.COV2.S at low or high dose, single or two shots; roughly five received placebo; per-sample allocation not given. Samples were taken on day 63 after the first vaccine or placebo injection. Its platform was an Ad26 vector, and its expressed antigen was Wuhan-strain SARS-CoV-2 spike. This entry is derived from a study of Ad26.COV2.S vaccination and SARS-CoV-2 variants. The overall study: Trial arm assignment for the donor was COV1001 Ad26.COV2.S.

The germline CDR1 and CDR2 sequences are MGHRA and YSYEKL. The ends were cut back, 4 bases at V and 4 bases at J, with 16 bases in the middle. CDR3 length: 15 residues. This clonotype was obtained from a person between 18 and 65 years old who received the Ad26.COV2.S COVID-19 vaccine or a placebo. Sample: peripheral blood, taken in a trial of Ad26.COV2.S vaccine versus placebo. V usage is TRBV4-1 and J usage is TRBJ1-2; D may be TRBD1 (6 bases). CDR3 nucleotides: TGCGCCAGCAGCCTCAACACAGGGACGGGCTATGGCTACACCTTC. Translation: CASSLNTGTGYGYTF.